A selection of T cell receptor beta chains follows, all from one sample in a study of blood T cell repertoires in COVID-19. Using immunoSEQ multiplex PCR, the repertoire was profiled, and TCRdb retains in-frame clones only, with some absent. Of fewer than 500,000 clones in the sample, approximately 90% are singletons; the top ten hold under 0.85%. The sequencing sample was made of PBMCs or T cells enriched from blood (not recorded which). These receptors all stem from a young woman who had recovered from COVID-19. CDR3s include the opening cysteine and the closing phenylalanine or tryptophan. The D gene is left open where the match is weak. Only some rows state a clone size, as once, few, many or a class for expanded clones.

. TRBJ1-5 15 TRBV2 . CASSETGYSNQPQHF TGTGCCAGCAGTGAGACAGGCTATAGCAATCAGCCCCAGCATTTT
. TRBJ2-3 17 TRBV4-1 TRBD2 CASSPGVRVSGGHTQYF TGCGCCAGCAGCCCCGGAGTTAGGGTTAGCGGGGGACATACGCAGTATTTT
. TRBJ1-5 16 TRBV28 . CASSLTTDSFNQPQHF TGTGCCAGCAGTTTAACTACGGACAGCTTCAATCAGCCCCAGCATTTT
. TRBJ2-7 13 TRBV27 . CASSFNPGNEQYF TGTGCCAGCAGTTTTAACCCCGGGAACGAGCAGTACTTC
. TRBJ1-4 15 TRBV4-2 TRBD1 CASSPLGDRGEKLFF TGTGCCAGCAGCCCCCTTGGGGACAGGGGTGAAAAACTGTTTTTT
. TRBJ2-7 16 TRBV7-2 TRBD2 CASSSRKAGGHYEQYF TGTGCCAGCAGCTCCCGAAAAGCGGGGGGGCACTACGAGCAGTACTTC
. TRBJ1-1 13 TRBV5-1 . CASSGTLNTEAFF TGCGCCAGCAGCGGGACTCTGAACACTGAAGCTTTCTTT
. TRBJ2-3 16 TRBV19 . CASSIDFSRRTDTQYF TGTGCCAGTAGTATAGATTTCTCGCGTCGCACAGATACGCAGTATTTT
once TRBJ2-1 15 TRBV3-1/TRBV3-2 TRBD1 CASSYGTGFSDEQFF TGTGCCAGCAGCTACGGGACAGGGTTTTCGGATGAGCAGTTCTTC
. TRBJ2-1 14 TRBV2 . CASTRRAGGNEQFF TGTGCCAGCACTAGACGGGCAGGGGGGAATGAGCAGTTCTTC
once TRBJ2-1 14 TRBV11-2 . CASSPPRRSDEQFF TGTGCCAGCAGCCCGCCACGGCGGTCTGATGAGCAGTTCTTC
. TRBJ2-7 14 TRBV28 . CASSLSRIDYEQYF TGTGCCAGCAGTTTAAGCAGGATCGACTACGAGCAGTACTTC
. TRBJ2-7 15 TRBV3-1/TRBV3-2 . CASSQGAPVSYEQYF TGTGCCAGCAGCCAAGGGGCCCCCGTCTCCTACGAGCAGTACTTC
once TRBJ2-3 14 TRBV2 . CASSSPPLTDTQYF TGTGCCAGCAGTTCTCCCCCTTTGACTGATACGCAGTATTTT
few TRBJ1-2 13 TRBV12-3/TRBV12-4 TRBD1 CASSIQGNYGYTF TGTGCCAGCAGTATACAGGGGAACTATGGCTACACCTTC
. TRBJ2-3 15 TRBV2 TRBD2 CASRLRDYRTDTQYF TGTGCCAGCAGGCTCCGGGACTACCGGACAGATACGCAGTATTTT
. TRBJ2-1 15 TRBV30 . CAWSGVLSSYNEQFF TGTGCCTGGAGCGGGGTCTTAAGCTCCTACAATGAGCAGTTCTTC
once TRBJ2-3 14 TRBV25-1 TRBD2 CASSDPGGGGTQYF TGTGCCAGCAGTGACCCCGGGGGGGGAGGTACGCAGTATTTT
. TRBJ2-3 17 TRBV27 TRBD1 CASSLYRGTEPTDTQYF TGTGCCAGCAGTTTATATAGGGGGACAGAACCCACAGATACGCAGTATTTT
. TRBJ1-2 15 TRBV6-5 . CAIPGDPLANYGYTF TGTGCCATCCCAGGGGATCCGTTAGCTAACTATGGCTACACCTTC
. TRBJ2-1 12 TRBV27 TRBD2 CATSPTSGEQFF TGTGCCACCTCGCCGACTAGCGGTGAGCAGTTCTTC
. TRBJ1-6 15 TRBV6-6 . CASSYLTGGNSPLHF TGTGCCAGCAGTTACTTGACAGGTGGAAATTCACCCCTCCACTTT
. TRBJ2-1 15 TRBV2 . CASGNVRGIVNEQFF TGTGCCAGCGGAAACGTCAGGGGTATTGTCAATGAGCAGTTCTTC
. TRBJ1-1 13 TRBV6-1 . CASSEQVNTEAFF TGTGCCAGCAGTGAACAGGTGAACACTGAAGCTTTCTTT
few TRBJ2-7 13 TRBV2 . CASSAGHSYEQYF TGTGCCAGCAGTGCCGGACACAGCTACGAGCAGTACTTC
. TRBJ2-1 18 TRBV5-1 TRBD2 CASSLGLAGVPSYNEQFF TGCGCCAGCAGCTTGGGGCTAGCGGGGGTCCCCTCCTACAATGAGCAGTTCTTC
. TRBJ1-6 15 TRBV12-2 . CASRLAEGFNSPLHF TGTGCAAGTCGCTTAGCGGAGGGTTTTAATTCACCCCTCCACTTT
. TRBJ2-3 16 TRBV9 TRBD2 CASSVTGLDRTDTQYF TGTGCCAGCAGCGTGACTGGACTAGACCGCACAGATACGCAGTATTTT
. TRBJ2-3 14 TRBV5-6 . CASSLRAGLDTQYF TGTGCCAGCAGCTTACGGGCGGGGTTGGATACGCAGTATTTT
few TRBJ1-1 16 TRBV2 . CASRKSRDSWRTEAFF TGTGCCAGCCGAAAGTCCCGGGACTCATGGCGGACTGAAGCTTTCTTT
. TRBJ1-1 15 TRBV6-5 . CASSRGQLLNTEAFF TGTGCCAGCAGCCGTGGACAGCTACTGAACACTGAAGCTTTCTTT
. TRBJ1-2 16 TRBV9 . CASSVPDSLANYGYTF TGTGCCAGCAGCGTCCCCGACAGCCTAGCTAACTATGGCTACACCTTC
. TRBJ2-7 18 TRBV5-1 . CASSFASWPSVLSYEQYF TGCGCCAGCAGCTTCGCTAGCTGGCCATCTGTCCTCTCCTACGAGCAGTACTTC
. TRBJ2-7 18 TRBV19 TRBD2 CASSPQRPTSGGNYEQYF TGTGCCAGTAGTCCGCAGCGTCCTACTAGCGGGGGGAACTACGAGCAGTACTTC
once TRBJ1-1 14 TRBV7-8 TRBD1 CASSPTGKGDEAFF TGTGCCAGCAGCCCGACAGGGAAGGGGGATGAAGCTTTCTTT
. TRBJ1-5 17 TRBV2 . CASSEGVGGQDNQPQHF TGTGCCAGCAGTGAAGGAGTCGGCGGGCAGGATAATCAGCCCCAGCATTTT
. TRBJ1-5 15 TRBV5-1 . CASSLGTDSNQPQHF TGCGCCAGCAGCTTGGGGACTGACAGCAATCAGCCCCAGCATTTT
. TRBJ1-5 13 TRBV5-4 . CASSFAGNQPQHF TGTGCCAGCAGCTTTGCGGGTAATCAGCCCCAGCATTTT
. TRBJ1-2 14 TRBV27 . CASSSNRDQGGYTF TGTGCCAGCAGTTCAAACAGGGACCAGGGGGGCTACACCTTC
. TRBJ1-2 15 TRBV3-1/TRBV3-2 TRBD1 CASSQGQGVGYGYTF TGTGCCAGCAGCCAAGGACAGGGGGTAGGGTATGGCTACACCTTC
once TRBJ1-2 17 TRBV6-6 TRBD1 CASSRNRDRVFLSGYTF TGTGCCAGCAGCCGAAACCGGGACAGGGTTTTTTTGAGCGGCTACACCTTC